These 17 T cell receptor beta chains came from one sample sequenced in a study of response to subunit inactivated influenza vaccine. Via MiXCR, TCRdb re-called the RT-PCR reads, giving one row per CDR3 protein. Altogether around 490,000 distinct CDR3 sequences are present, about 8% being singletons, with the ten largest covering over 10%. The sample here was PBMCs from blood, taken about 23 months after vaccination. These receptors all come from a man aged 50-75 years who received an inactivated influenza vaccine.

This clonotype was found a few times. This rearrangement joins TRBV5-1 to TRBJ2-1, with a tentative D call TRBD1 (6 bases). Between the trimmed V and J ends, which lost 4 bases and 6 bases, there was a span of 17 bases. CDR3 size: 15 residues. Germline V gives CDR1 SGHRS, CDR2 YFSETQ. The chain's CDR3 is CASSDQGPPGNEQFF. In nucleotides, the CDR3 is TGCGCCAGCAGCGACCAGGGGCCCCCAGGCAATGAGCAGTTCTTC.

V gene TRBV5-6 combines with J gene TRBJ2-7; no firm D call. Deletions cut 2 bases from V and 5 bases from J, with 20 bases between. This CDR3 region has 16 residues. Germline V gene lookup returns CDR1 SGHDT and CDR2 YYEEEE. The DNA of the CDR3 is TGTGCCAGCAGCTTTTTCATTCGACAACATTTGGACGAGCAGTACTTC. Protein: CASSFFIRQHLDEQYF.

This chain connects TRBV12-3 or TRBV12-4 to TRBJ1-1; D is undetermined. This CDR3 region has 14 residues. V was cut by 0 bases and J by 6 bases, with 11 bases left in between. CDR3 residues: CASSLAGTFAEAFF. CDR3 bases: TGTGCCAGCAGTTTAGCAGGTACTTTCGCTGAAGCTTTCTTT.

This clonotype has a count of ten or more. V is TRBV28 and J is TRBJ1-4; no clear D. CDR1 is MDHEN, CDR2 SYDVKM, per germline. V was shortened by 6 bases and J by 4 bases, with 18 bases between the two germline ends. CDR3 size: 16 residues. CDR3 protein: CASSDTRAGDNEKLFF. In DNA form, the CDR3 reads TGTGCCAGCAGCGACACAAGGGCAGGCGATAATGAAAAACTGTTTTTT.

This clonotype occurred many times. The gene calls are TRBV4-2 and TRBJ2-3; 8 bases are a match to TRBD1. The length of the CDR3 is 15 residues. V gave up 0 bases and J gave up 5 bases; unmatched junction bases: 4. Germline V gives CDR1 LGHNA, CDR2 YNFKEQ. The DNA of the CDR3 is TGTGCCAGCAGCCAAGACTACGGACAGGGAGATACGCAGTATTTT. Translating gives CASSQDYGQGDTQYF.

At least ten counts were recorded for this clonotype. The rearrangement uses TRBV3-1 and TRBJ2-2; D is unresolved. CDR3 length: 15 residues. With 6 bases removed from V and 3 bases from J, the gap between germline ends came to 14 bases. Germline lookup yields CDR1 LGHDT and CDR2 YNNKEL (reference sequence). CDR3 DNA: TGTGCCAGCAGTCAATCCTGGACCTACACCGGGGAGCTGTTTTTT. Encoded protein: CASSQSWTYTGELFF.

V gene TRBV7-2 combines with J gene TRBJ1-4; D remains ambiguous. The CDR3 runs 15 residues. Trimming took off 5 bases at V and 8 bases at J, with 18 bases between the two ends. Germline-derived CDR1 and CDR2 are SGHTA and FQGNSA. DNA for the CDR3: TGTGCCAGCAGCCCTTTCTCGGCCTATGGAGAAAAACTGTTTTTT. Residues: CASSPFSAYGEKLFF.

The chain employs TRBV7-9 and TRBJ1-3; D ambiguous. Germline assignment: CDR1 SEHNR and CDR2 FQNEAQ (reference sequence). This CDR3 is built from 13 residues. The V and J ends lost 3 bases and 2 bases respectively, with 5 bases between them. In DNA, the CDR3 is TGTGCCAGCAGCTTCGTCGCTGGAAACACCATATATTTT. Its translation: CASSFVAGNTIYF.

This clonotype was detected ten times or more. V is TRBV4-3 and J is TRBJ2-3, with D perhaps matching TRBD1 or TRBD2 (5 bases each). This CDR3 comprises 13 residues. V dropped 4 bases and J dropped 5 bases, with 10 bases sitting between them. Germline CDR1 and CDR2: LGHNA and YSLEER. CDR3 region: CASSRDGRDTQYF. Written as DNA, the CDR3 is TGCGCCAGCAGCCGGGACGGTAGAGATACGCAGTATTTT.

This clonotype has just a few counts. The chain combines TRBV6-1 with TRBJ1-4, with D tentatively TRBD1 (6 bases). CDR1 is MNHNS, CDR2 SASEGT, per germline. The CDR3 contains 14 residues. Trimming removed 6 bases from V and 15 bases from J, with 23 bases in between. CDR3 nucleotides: TGTGCCAGCAGCCCGACAGGCCCTAATTCGAGGGTGTTTTTT. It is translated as CASSPTGPNSRVFF.

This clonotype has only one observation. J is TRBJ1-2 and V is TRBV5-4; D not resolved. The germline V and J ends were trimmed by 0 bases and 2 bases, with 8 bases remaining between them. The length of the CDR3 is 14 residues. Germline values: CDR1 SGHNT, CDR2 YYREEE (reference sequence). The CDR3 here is CASSLDRENYGYTF. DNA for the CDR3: TGTGCCAGCAGCTTGGACAGAGAGAACTATGGCTACACCTTC. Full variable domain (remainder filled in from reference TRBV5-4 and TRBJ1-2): ETGVTQSPTHLIKTRGQQVTLRCSSQSGHNTVSWYQQALGQGPQFIFQYYREEENGRGNFPPRFSGLQFPNYSSELNVNALELDDSALYLCASSLDRENYGYTFGSGTRLTVV.

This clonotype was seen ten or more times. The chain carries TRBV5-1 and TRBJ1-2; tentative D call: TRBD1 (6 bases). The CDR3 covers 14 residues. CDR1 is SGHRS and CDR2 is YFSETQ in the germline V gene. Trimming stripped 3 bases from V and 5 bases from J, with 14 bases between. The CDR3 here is CASSSTGAGYGYTF. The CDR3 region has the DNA TGCGCCAGCAGCTCGACAGGCGCCGGGTATGGCTACACCTTC.

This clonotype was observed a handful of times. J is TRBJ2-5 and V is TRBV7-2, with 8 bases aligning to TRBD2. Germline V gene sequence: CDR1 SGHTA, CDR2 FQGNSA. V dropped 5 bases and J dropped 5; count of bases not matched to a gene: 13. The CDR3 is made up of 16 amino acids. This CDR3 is CASSPHDGRASETQYF. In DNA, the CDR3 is TGTGCCAGCAGCCCTCATGACGGGAGGGCCTCTGAGACCCAGTACTTC. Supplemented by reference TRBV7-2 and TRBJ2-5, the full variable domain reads GAGVSQSPSNKVTEKGKDVELRCDPISGHTALYWYRQSLGQGLEFLIYFQGNSAPDKSGLPSDRFSAERTGGSVSTLTIQRTQQEDSAVYLCASSPHDGRASETQYFGPGTRLLVL.

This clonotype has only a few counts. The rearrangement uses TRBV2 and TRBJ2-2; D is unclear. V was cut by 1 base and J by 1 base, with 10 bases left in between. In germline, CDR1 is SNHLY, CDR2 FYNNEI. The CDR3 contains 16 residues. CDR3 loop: CASSEGVRVNTGELFF. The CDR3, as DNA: TGTGCCAGCAGTGAAGGGGTTAGGGTGAACACCGGGGAGCTGTTTTTT. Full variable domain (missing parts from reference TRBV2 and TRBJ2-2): EPEVTQTPSHQVTQMGQEVILRCVPISNHLYFYWYRQILGQKVEFLVSFYNNEISEKSEIFDDQFSVERPDGSNFTLKIRSTKLEDSAMYFCASSEGVRVNTGELFFGEGSRLTVL.

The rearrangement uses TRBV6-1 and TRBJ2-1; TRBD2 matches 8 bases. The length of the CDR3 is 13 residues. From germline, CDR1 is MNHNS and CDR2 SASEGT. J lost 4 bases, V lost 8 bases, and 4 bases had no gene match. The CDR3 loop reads CASAGGPYNEQFF. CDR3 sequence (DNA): TGTGCCAGCGCGGGGGGACCTTACAATGAGCAGTTCTTC.

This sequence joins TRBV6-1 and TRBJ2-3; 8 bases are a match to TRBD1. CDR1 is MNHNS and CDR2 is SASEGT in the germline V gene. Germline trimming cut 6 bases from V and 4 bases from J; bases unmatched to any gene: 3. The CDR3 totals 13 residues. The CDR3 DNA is TGTGCCAGCAGGGGGACAGGATCAGATACGCAGTATTTT. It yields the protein CASRGTGSDTQYF.

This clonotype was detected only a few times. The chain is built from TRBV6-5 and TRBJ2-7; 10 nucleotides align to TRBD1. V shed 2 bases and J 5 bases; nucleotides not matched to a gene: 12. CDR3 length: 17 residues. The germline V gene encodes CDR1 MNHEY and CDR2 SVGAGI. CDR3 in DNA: TGTGCCAGCAGTTACCGCAATATAGGGACAGGGGCCCACGAGCAGTACTTC. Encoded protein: CASSYRNIGTGAHEQYF.